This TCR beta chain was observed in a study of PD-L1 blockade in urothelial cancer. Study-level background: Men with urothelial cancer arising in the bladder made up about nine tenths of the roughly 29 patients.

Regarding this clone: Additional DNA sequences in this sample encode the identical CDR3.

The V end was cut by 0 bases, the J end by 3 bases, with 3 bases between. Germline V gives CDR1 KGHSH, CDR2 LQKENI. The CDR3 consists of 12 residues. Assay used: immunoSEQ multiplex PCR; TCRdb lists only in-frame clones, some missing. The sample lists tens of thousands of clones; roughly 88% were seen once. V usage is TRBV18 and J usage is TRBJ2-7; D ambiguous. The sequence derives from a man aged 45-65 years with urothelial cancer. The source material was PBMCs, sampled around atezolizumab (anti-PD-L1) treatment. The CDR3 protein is CASSPPGYEQYF. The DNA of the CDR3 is TGTGCCAGCTCACCACCCGGCTACGAGCAGTACTTC.